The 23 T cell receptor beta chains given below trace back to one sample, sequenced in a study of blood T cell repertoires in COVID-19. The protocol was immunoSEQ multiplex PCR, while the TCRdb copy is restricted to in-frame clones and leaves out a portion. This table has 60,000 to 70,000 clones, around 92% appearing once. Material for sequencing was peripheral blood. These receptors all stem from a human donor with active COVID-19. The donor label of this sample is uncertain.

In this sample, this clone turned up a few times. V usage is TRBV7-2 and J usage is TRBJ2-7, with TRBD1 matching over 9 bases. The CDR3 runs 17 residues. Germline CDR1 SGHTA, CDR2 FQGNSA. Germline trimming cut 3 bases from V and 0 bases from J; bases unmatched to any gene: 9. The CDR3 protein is CASSLGQGAYSSYEQYF. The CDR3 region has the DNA TGTGCCAGCAGCTTGGGACAGGGCGCCTATAGCTCCTACGAGCAGTACTTC.

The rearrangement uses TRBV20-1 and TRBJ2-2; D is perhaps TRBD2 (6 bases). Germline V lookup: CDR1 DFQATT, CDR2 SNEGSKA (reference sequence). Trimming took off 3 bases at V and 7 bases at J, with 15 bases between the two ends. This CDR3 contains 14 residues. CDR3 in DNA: TGCAGTGCTAGTCCCCGGGGGACCCACGGGGAGCTGTTTTTT. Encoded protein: CSASPRGTHGELFF.

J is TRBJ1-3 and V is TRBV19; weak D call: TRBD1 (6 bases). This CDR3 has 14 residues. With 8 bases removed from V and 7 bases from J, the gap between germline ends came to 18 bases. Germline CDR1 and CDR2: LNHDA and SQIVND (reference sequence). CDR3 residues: CASEVQGLRNTIYF. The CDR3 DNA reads TGTGCCAGTGAAGTACAGGGATTGAGGAACACCATATATTTT.

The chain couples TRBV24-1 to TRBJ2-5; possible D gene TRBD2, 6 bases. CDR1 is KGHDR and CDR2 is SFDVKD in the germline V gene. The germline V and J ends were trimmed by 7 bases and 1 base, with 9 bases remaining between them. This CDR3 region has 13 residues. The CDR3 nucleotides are TGTGCCACCAGAAATAGCGGCCAAGAGACCCAGTACTTC. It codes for CATRNSGQETQYF.

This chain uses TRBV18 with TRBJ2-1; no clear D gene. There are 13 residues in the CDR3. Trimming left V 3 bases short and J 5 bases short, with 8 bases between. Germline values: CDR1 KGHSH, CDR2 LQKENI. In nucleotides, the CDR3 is TGTGCCAGCTCACCTTTTACTGACAATGAGCAGTTCTTC. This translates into CASSPFTDNEQFF. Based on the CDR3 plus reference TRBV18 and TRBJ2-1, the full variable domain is NAGVMQNPRHLVRRRGQEARLRCSPMKGHSHVYWYRQLPEEGLKFMVYLQKENIIDESGMPKERFSAEFPKEGPSILRIQQVVRGDSAAYFCASSPFTDNEQFFGPGTRLTVL.

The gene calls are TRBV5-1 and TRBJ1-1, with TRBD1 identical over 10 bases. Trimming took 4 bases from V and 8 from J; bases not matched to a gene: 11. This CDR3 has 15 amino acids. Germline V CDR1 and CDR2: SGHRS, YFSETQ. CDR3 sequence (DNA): TGCGCCAGCAGCCCGCAGACAGGGGGCAGGGAAGAAGCTTTCTTT. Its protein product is CASSPQTGGREEAFF.

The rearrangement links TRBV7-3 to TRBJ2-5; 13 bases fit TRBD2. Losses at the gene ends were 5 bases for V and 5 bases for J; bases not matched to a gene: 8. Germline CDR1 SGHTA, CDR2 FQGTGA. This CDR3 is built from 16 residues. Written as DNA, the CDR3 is TGTGCCAGCAGCCCGGGACTAGCGGGATTCGCGGAGACCCAGTACTTC. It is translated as CASSPGLAGFAETQYF.

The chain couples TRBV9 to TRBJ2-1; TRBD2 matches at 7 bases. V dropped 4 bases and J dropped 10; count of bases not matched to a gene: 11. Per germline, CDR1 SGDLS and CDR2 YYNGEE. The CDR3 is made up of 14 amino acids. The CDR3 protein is CASSPTSTSPEQFF. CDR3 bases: TGTGCCAGCAGCCCAACATCGACTAGCCCCGAGCAGTTCTTC. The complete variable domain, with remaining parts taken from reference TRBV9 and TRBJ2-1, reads DSGVTQTPKHLITATGQRVTLRCSPRSGDLSVYWYQQSLDQGLQFLIQYYNGEERAKGNILERFSAQQFPDLHSELNLSSLELGDSALYFCASSPTSTSPEQFFGPGTRLTVL.

CDR3 sequence: CASSQGTSGRYQETQYF. In nucleotides, the CDR3 is TGTGCCAGCAGCCAGGGGACTAGCGGGAGGTACCAAGAGACCCAGTACTTC. This chain uses TRBV4-2 with TRBJ2-5; 15 bases map to TRBD2. Germline-derived CDR1 and CDR2 are LGHNA and YNFKEQ. The CDR3 contains 17 residues. V lost 3 bases and J lost 0; bases outside the gene matches: 2.

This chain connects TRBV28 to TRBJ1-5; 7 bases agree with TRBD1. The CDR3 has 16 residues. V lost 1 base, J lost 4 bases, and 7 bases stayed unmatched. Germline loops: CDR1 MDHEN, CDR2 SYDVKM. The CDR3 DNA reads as TGTGCCAGCAGTTTATTTGGGGGACAGAGAAATCAGCCCCAGCATTTT. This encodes CASSLFGGQRNQPQHF.

CDR3 bases: TGTGCCAGCTCACCAATCGGGACAGGGTTGGACTATGGCTACACCTTC. Encoded protein: CASSPIGTGLDYGYTF. The chain has TRBV18 and TRBJ1-2; 9 bases line up with TRBD1. This CDR3 has 16 amino acids. Germline V gene data show CDR1 as KGHSH and CDR2 as LQKENI. The trim removed 2 bases at V and 3 bases at J, leaving 7 bases unmatched.

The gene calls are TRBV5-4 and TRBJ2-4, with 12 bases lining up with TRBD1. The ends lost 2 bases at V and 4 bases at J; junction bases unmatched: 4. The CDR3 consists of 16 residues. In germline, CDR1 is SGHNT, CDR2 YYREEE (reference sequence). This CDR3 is CASSFEGQGAKNIQYF. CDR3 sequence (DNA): TGTGCCAGCAGCTTTGAGGGACAGGGGGCAAAAAACATTCAGTACTTC.

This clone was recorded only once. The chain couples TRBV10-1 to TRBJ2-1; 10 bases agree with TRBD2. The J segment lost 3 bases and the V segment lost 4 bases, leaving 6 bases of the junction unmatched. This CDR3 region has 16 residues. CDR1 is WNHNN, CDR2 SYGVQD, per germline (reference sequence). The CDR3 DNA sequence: TGCGCCAGCAGTGGCCCTAGCGGGAGTGGCTACAATGAGCAGTTCTTC. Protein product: CASSGPSGSGYNEQFF.

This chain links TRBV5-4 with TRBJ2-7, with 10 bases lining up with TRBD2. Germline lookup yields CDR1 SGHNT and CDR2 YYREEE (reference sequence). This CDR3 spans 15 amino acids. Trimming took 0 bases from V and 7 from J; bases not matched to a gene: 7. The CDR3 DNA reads TGTGCCAGCAGCTTGGCTGGACTAGCGGCGTTTGAGCAGTACTTC. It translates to CASSLAGLAAFEQYF. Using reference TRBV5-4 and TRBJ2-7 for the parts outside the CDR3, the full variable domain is ETGVTQSPTHLIKTRGQQVTLRCSSQSGHNTVSWYQQALGQGPQFIFQYYREEENGRGNFPPRFSGLQFPNYSSELNVNALELDDSALYLCASSLAGLAAFEQYFGPGTRLTVT.

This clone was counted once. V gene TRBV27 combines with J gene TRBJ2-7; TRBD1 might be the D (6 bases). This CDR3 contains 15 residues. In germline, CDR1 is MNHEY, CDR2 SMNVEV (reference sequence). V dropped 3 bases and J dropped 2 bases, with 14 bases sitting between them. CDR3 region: CASSFSRDKTYEQYF. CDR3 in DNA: TGTGCCAGCAGTTTCAGCCGGGACAAAACCTACGAGCAGTACTTC.

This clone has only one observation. The CDR3 coding sequence is TGTGCCAGCAGCGTCGAGGAGAACTATGGCTACACCTTC. It codes for CASSVEENYGYTF. The chain has TRBV9 and TRBJ1-2, with D hard to call. V gave up 2 bases and J gave up 2 bases, with 7 bases separating them. Germline V gene lookup returns CDR1 SGDLS and CDR2 YYNGEE. This CDR3 is 13 amino acids long.

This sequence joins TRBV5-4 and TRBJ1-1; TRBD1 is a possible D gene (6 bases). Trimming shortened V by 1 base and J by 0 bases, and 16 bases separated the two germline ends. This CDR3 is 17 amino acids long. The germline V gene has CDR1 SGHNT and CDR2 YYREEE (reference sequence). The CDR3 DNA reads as TGTGCCAGCAGCTTGCGCAGCACAGGGAGCATGAACACTGAAGCTTTCTTT. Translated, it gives CASSLRSTGSMNTEAFF.

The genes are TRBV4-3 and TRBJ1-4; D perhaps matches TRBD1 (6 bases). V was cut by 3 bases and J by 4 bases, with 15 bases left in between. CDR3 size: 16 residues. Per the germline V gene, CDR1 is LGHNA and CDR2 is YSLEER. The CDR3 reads CASSHIGGAGNEKLFF. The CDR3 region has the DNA TGCGCCAGCAGCCACATAGGGGGGGCCGGTAATGAAAAACTGTTTTTT.

CDR3 bases: TGTGCCAGCAGTTTACTTAGCGGACTCCCCACAGATACGCAGTATTTT. Protein product: CASSLLSGLPTDTQYF. V gene TRBV27 combines with J gene TRBJ2-3; a possible D gene is TRBD2 (6 bases). V was trimmed by 2 bases and J by 2 bases, leaving 14 bases between them. Germline V gives CDR1 MNHEY, CDR2 SMNVEV (reference sequence). The CDR3 spans 16 residues.

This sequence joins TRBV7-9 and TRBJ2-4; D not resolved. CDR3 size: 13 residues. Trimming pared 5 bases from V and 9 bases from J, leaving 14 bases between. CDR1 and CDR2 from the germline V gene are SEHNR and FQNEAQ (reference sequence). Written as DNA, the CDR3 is TGTGCCAGCAGCCCCGGAACGCAGGCCATTCAGTACTTC. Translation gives CASSPGTQAIQYF.

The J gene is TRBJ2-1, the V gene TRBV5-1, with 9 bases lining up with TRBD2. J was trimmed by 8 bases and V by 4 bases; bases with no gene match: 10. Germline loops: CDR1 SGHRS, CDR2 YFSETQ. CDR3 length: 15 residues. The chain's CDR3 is CASSVLGLASDEQFF. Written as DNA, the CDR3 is TGCGCCAGCAGCGTTTTGGGACTAGCTTCGGATGAGCAGTTCTTC.

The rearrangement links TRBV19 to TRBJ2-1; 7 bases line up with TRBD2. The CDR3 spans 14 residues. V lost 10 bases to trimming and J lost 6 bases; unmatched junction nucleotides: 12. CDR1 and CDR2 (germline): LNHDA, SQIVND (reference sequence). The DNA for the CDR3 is TGTGCCACCCTGGGAGGGAGGGCACTCAATGAGCAGTTCTTC. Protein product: CATLGGRALNEQFF.

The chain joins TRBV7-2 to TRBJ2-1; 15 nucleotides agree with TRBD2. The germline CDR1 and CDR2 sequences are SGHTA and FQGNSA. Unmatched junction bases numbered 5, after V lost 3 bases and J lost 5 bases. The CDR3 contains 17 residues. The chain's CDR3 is CASSLGLAGGPNNEQFF. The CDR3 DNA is TGTGCCAGCAGCTTGGGACTAGCGGGAGGCCCAAACAATGAGCAGTTCTTC.